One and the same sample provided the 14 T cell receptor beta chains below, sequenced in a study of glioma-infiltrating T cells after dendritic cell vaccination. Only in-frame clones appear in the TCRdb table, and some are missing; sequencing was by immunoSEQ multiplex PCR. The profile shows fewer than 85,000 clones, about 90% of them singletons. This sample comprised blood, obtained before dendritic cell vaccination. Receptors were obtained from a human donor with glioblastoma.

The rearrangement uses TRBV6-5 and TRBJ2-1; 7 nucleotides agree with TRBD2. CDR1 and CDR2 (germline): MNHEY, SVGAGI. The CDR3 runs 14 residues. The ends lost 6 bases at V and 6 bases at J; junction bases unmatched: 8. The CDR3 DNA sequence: TGTGCCAGCAGGTCCCTTCGGACTAGCAATGAGCAGTTCTTC. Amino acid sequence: CASRSLRTSNEQFF.

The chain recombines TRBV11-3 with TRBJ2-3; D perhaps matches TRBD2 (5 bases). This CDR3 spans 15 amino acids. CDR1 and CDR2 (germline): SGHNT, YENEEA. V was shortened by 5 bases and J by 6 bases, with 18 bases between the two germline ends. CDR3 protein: CASSRKREIGDTQYF. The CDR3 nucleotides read TGTGCCAGCAGCAGAAAACGGGAAATTGGGGATACGCAGTATTTT.

CDR3 sequence (DNA): TGTGCCAGCAGCTTAGCTCAGGGGGCGAACTATGGCTACACCTTC. Protein sequence: CASSLAQGANYGYTF. This chain joins TRBV11-2 and TRBJ1-2; 8 bases line up with TRBD1. Germline V gene lookup returns CDR1 SGHAT and CDR2 FQNNGV. The V and J ends lost 1 base and 2 bases, in that order; junction bases with no gene match: 3. This CDR3 is built from 15 residues.

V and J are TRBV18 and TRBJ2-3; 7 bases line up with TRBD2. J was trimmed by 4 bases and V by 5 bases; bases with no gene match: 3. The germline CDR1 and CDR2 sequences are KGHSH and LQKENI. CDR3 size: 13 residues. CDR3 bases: TGTGCCAGCTCAGGGCGGGAGCCAGATACGCAGTATTTT. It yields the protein CASSGREPDTQYF.

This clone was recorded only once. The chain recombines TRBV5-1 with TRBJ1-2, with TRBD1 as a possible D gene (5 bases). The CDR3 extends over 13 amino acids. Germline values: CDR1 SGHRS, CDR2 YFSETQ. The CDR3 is CSTRRDSNYGYTF. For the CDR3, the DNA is TGCTCCACCAGGCGGGACTCTAACTATGGCTACACCTTC.

The CDR3 bases are TGCGCCAGCAGCCAACCAAGACAGGGACTCTATGGCTACACCTTC. Encoded protein: CASSQPRQGLYGYTF. The V gene is TRBV4-1, the J gene TRBJ1-2; 7 nucleotides agree with TRBD1. The CDR3 length is 15 residues. V gave up 2 bases and J gave up 4 bases; unmatched junction bases: 7. Germline-derived CDR1 and CDR2 are MGHRA and YSYEKL.

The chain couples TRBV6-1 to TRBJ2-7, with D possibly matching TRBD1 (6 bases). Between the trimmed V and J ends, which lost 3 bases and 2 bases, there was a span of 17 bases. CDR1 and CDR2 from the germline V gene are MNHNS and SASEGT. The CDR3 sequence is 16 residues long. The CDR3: CASSEGIDRLPYEQYF. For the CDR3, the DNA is TGTGCCAGCAGTGAGGGAATCGACAGGTTACCCTACGAGCAGTACTTC.

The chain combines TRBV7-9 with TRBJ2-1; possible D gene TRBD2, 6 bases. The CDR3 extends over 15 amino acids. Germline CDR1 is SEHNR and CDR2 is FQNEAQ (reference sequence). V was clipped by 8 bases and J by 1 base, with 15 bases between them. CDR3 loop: CASSRGNPSYNEQFF. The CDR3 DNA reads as TGTGCCAGCTCCCGGGGGAATCCGTCCTACAATGAGCAGTTCTTC.

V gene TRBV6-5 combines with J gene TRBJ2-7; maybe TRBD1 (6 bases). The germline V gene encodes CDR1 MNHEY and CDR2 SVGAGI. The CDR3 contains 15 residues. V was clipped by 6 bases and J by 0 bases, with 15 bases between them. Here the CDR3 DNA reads TGTGCCAGCAGACGGGACATATCGATCTCCTACGAGCAGTACTTC. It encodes CASRRDISISYEQYF.

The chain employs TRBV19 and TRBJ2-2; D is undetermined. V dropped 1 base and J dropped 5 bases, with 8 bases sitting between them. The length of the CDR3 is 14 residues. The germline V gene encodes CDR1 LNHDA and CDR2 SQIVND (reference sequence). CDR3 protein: CASSIGGQTGELFF. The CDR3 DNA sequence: TGTGCCAGTAGTATAGGTGGGCAAACCGGGGAGCTGTTTTTT.

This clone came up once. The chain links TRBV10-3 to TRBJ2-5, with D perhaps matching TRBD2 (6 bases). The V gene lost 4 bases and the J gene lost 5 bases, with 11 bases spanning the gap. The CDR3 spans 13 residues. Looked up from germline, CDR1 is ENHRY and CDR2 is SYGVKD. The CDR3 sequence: CAISGASVETQYF. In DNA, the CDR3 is TGTGCCATCAGTGGGGCTAGCGTGGAGACCCAGTACTTC.

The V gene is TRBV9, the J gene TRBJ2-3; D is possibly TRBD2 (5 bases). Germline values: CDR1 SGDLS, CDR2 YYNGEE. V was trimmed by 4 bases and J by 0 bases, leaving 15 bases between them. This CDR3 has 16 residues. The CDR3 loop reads CASSPFGEISTDTQYF. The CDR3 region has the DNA TGTGCCAGCAGCCCCTTCGGGGAGATCAGCACAGATACGCAGTATTTT.

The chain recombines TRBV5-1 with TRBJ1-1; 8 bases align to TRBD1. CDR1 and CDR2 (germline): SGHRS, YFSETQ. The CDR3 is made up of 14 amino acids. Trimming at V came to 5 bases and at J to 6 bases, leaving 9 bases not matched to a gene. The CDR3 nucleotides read TGCGCCAGCAGGCTTACGACAGGGGACCCTGAAGCTTTCTTT. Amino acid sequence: CASRLTTGDPEAFF.

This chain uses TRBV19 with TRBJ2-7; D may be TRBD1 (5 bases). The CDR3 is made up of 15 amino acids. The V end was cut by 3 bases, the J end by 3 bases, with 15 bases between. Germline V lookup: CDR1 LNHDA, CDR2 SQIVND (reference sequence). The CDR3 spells CASSIAAGFLYEQYF. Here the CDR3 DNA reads TGTGCCAGTAGTATTGCGGCAGGGTTTCTCTACGAGCAGTACTTC.